A single sample is the source of the 17 T cell receptor beta chains below, sequenced in a study of cytomegalovirus exposure and HLA in healthy donors. Researchers ran the PCR with 60 Vbeta and 13 Jbeta primers. Method: immunoSEQ multiplex PCR; TCRdb's copy keeps in-frame clones and lacks some. Of roughly 87,000 clones detected, over 60% appear once; the ten largest clones hold roughly 4.2%. The sequencing sample was made of PBMCs. All receptors come from a man aged 55-75 years in good health and CMV-seronegative.

This clone was picked up one time. The rearrangement joins TRBV27 to TRBJ1-6, with a tentative D call TRBD1 (5 bases). Germline loops: CDR1 MNHEY, CDR2 SMNVEV (reference sequence). This CDR3 contains 16 residues. V was pared by 6 bases and J by 0 bases, with 12 bases between. Written as DNA, the CDR3 is TGTGCCAGCAGCCGCGGAAGGGGCTCCTATAATTCACCCCTCCACTTT. Its translation is CASSRGRGSYNSPLHF.

The chain recombines TRBV18 with TRBJ1-1; D gene uncertain. The CDR3 contains 12 residues. CDR1 and CDR2 (germline): KGHSH, LQKENI. The ends were cut back, 4 bases at V and 6 bases at J, with 9 bases in the middle. CDR3 coding DNA: TGTGCCAGCTCACGAAGCCCACCTGAAGCTTTCTTT. It is translated as CASSRSPPEAFF. Full variable domain (remainder filled in from reference TRBV18 and TRBJ1-1): NAGVMQNPRHLVRRRGQEARLRCSPMKGHSHVYWYRQLPEEGLKFMVYLQKENIIDESGMPKERFSAEFPKEGPSILRIQQVVRGDSAAYFCASSRSPPEAFFGQGTRLTVV.

The chain joins TRBV5-1 to TRBJ2-1; 10 nucleotides align to TRBD2. The junction had 11 bases not matched to a gene; V was cut back by 4 bases and J by 7 bases. Germline-derived CDR1 and CDR2 are SGHRS and YFSETQ. This CDR3 has 16 amino acids. CDR3 amino acids: CASSGGSSGGVNEQFF. The CDR3, as DNA: TGCGCCAGCAGCGGTGGTTCTAGCGGGGGTGTAAATGAGCAGTTCTTC.

This chain links TRBV4-1 with TRBJ1-3; unclear D gene. CDR1 MGHRA and CDR2 YSYEKL come from the germline V gene. This CDR3 is 18 amino acids long. The ends were cut back, 0 bases at V and 6 bases at J, with 21 bases in the middle. CDR3 bases: TGCGCCAGCAGCCAAGATTCGTCAGGAGGGTTTATGGAAAACACCATATATTTT. It translates to CASSQDSSGGFMENTIYF.

This rearrangement joins TRBV10-3 to TRBJ1-1; TRBD1 might be the D (6 bases). Trimming left V 4 bases short and J 1 base short, with 10 bases between. CDR1 and CDR2 from the germline V gene are ENHRY and SYGVKD. This CDR3 is 14 amino acids long. Here the CDR3 DNA reads TGTGCCATCAGTGGAGGACAGAGGAACACTGAAGCTTTCTTT. Translation gives CAISGGQRNTEAFF.

V and J are TRBV19 and TRBJ2-2, with D uncertain. The CDR3 totals 14 residues. The germline V and J ends were trimmed by 0 bases and 4 bases, with 6 bases remaining between them. Germline V gene lookup returns CDR1 LNHDA and CDR2 SQIVND (reference sequence). The CDR3 DNA sequence: TGTGCCAGTAGTATAGACAGTTTCACCGGGGAGCTGTTTTTT. Translating it yields CASSIDSFTGELFF.

The J gene is TRBJ2-3, the V gene TRBV4-2; D not certain. CDR1 LGHNA and CDR2 YNFKEQ come from the germline V gene. CDR3 length: 14 residues. Trimming removed 0 bases from V and 4 bases from J, with 8 bases in between. The CDR3, as DNA: TGTGCCAGCAGCCAAGAAATCTTGTCAGATACGCAGTATTTT. The encoded protein is CASSQEILSDTQYF.

A few counts support this clone. The chain recombines TRBV6-7 with TRBJ1-2; 11 nucleotides match TRBD1. TRBV6-7 is recorded as an ORF, its role being uncertain. J was trimmed by 7 bases and V by 6 bases; bases with no gene match: 4. The length of the CDR3 is 13 residues. CDR3 in DNA: TGTGCCAGCAGGGGTGGGACAGGGGGTGGCTACACCTTC. It yields the protein CASRGGTGGGYTF.

There are a few counts of this clone. The chain links TRBV5-1 to TRBJ1-5; 7 bases map to TRBD1. J gave up 2 bases and V 4 bases, and 12 bases lay outside the gene matches. CDR3 length equals 17 residues. Looked up from germline, CDR1 is SGHRS and CDR2 is YFSETQ. The CDR3 here is CASSLNRGSVGNQPQHF. The CDR3 DNA is TGCGCCAGCAGCCTAAACAGGGGATCGGTAGGCAATCAGCCCCAGCATTTT.

This clone was detected only a few times. This chain connects TRBV29-1 to TRBJ2-5, with TRBD2 matching over 10 bases. Germline V lookup: CDR1 SQVTM, CDR2 ANQGSEA. There are 13 residues in the CDR3. V dropped 6 bases and J dropped 4; count of bases not matched to a gene: 5. The CDR3 protein is CSVSSGGGETQYF. The CDR3 coding sequence is TGCAGCGTCTCTAGCGGGGGAGGAGAGACCCAGTACTTC.

The chain couples TRBV21-1 to TRBJ2-1; the table gives TRBD2 as D, unverified against the DNA. TRBV21-1 is assigned pseudogene status. The CDR3 spans 15 residues. CDR3 region: CASSKRSGGANEQFF. The CDR3 coding sequence is TGTGCCAGCAGCAAACGGAGCGGGGGGGCGAATGAGCAGTTCTTC.

The CDR3 here is CASGTDGTYGYTF. DNA for the CDR3: TGTGCTAGTGGGACAGACGGCACCTATGGCTACACCTTC. The chain combines TRBV12-5 with TRBJ1-2, with D perhaps matching TRBD1 (5 bases). V gave up 6 bases and J gave up 4 bases, with 12 bases separating them. The germline V gene has CDR1 LGHNT and CDR2 FRNRAP. CDR3 length equals 13 residues.

The V gene is TRBV10-1, the J gene TRBJ1-5, with 8 bases lining up with TRBD1. V lost 5 bases, J lost 3 bases, and 6 bases stayed unmatched. Germline CDR1 reads WNHNN; CDR2 reads SYGVQD (reference sequence). This CDR3 has 15 residues. CDR3 in amino acids: CASSLRTGPNQPQHF. Here the CDR3 DNA reads TGCGCCAGCAGTCTCCGGACAGGGCCCAATCAGCCCCAGCATTTT.

This clone has a single count. The genes are TRBV5-6 and TRBJ2-3, with 7 bases that match TRBD2. CDR3 length: 14 residues. The V gene end was trimmed by 7 bases and the J gene end by 4 bases; junction bases not matched to a gene: 9. From germline, CDR1 is SGHDT and CDR2 YYEEEE. CDR3 in amino acids: CASGGGPLADTQYF. DNA for the CDR3: TGTGCCAGCGGCGGGGGTCCCCTTGCAGATACGCAGTATTTT.

The table lists this clone with a count of one. The genes are TRBV10-3 and TRBJ2-3, with TRBD2 identical over 10 bases. This CDR3 is built from 17 residues. V dropped 6 bases and J dropped 2; count of bases not matched to a gene: 11. Germline assignment: CDR1 ENHRY and CDR2 SYGVKD. The CDR3: CAISGGASGGSTDTQYF. DNA for the CDR3: TGTGCCATCAGCGGCGGGGCTAGCGGGGGATCCACAGATACGCAGTATTTT.

The chain uses TRBV4-1 and TRBJ2-1, with 7 bases aligning to TRBD2. The CDR3 consists of 17 residues. Germline V CDR1 and CDR2: MGHRA, YSYEKL. J lost 7 bases, V lost 1 base, and 13 bases had no gene match. This CDR3 reads CASSQVRGGGYWNEQFF. The CDR3 nucleotides read TGCGCCAGCAGCCAAGTAAGGGGCGGGGGATATTGGAATGAGCAGTTCTTC.

The chain recombines TRBV6-6 with TRBJ2-1, with D maybe TRBD2 (6 bases). The length of the CDR3 is 16 residues. The germline CDR1 and CDR2 sequences are MNHNY and SVGAGI (reference sequence). Trimming pared 0 bases from V and 0 bases from J, leaving 9 bases between. The CDR3 DNA reads TGTGCCAGCAGTTACTCGGCGGGGAGCTCCTACAATGAGCAGTTCTTC. It specifies CASSYSAGSSYNEQFF.